This T cell receptor beta chain was found in a study of T cells in Graves' hyperthyroidism and ophthalmopathy. The study, taken as a whole, reports: A 13 V-J signature model discriminated ophthalmopathy versus stable hyperthyroidism. Most expanded thyroid clonotypes above 0.001 recurred in blood.

Comment on this clonotype: Its matching antigen is unknown.

The germline V and J ends were trimmed by 5 bases and 9 bases, with 20 bases remaining between them. This CDR3 comprises 14 residues. Germline CDR1 and CDR2: SGDLS and YYNGEE. Exclusions: uncontrolled infection, other autoimmune disease, pregnancy, lactation. What was amplified from RNA transcripts were TCR beta CDR3 regions. An initial round of RT-PCR targeting the TCR CDR3 relied on the HTBI primer set. MiXCR was run by TCRdb on the multiplex PCR reads, yielding one entry per CDR3 protein. The sample has hundreds of thousands of distinct CDR3 sequences, 38% seen once. This chain links TRBV9 with TRBJ2-5; either TRBD1 or TRBD2 may supply D (5 bases each). Sequencing input: blood. The source of this sequence is a young man with Graves' hyperthyroidism. For the CDR3, the DNA is TGTGCCAGCAGTCCCGGGTCAGAGGGGCAGCCCCAGTACTTC. Translated, it gives CASSPGSEGQPQYF.